One TCR beta chain is described in this entry. The sample belongs to a study of shared T cell receptors in the human thymus. TCRdb keeps only in-frame clones here, not all; method: immunoSEQ multiplex PCR. The data hold hundreds of thousands of clones, with around 87% observed a single time. These sequences were also reported in another study, on human thymus T cells. Per that study: Corrective cardiac operations yielded the resected thymus tissue. The authors found apparently biased V and J gene usage in thymic and blood repertoires.

The TCR sequence derives from a boy younger than two with a congenital heart defect. The sequencing input was thymocytes.

The CDR3 nucleotides read TGTGCCAGCAGAGGGGCGTCCTACGAGCAGTACTTC. Translating gives CASRGASYEQYF. The chain joins TRBV27 to TRBJ2-7; a possible D gene is TRBD1 (5 bases). The germline V gene has CDR1 MNHEY and CDR2 SMNVEV (reference sequence). The CDR3 runs 12 residues. V was shortened by 6 bases and J by 1 base, with 7 bases between the two germline ends.